The source of this T cell receptor beta chain is a study of T cell repertoires in ileal Crohn's disease. Time point denoted: neoterminal ileum biopsy at postoperative endoscopy, about 6 months after surgery. The CDR3 length is 14 residues. Deletions cut 4 bases from V and 0 bases from J, with 13 bases between. In germline, CDR1 is SQVTM, CDR2 ANQGSEA. Assay used: immunoSEQ multiplex PCR; TCRdb lists only in-frame clones, some missing. This sample carries 15,000 to 20,000 clones, about three quarters of them seen once, and the ten largest clones take about 4%. The sequencing sample was made of ileal tissue. This receptor was taken from an adult with Crohn's disease. The chain carries TRBV29-1 and TRBJ2-7; a weak D match, TRBD1 (6 bases). CDR3 amino acids: CSVARTVDSYEQYF. CDR3 sequence (DNA): TGCAGCGTTGCACGGACAGTAGACTCCTACGAGCAGTACTTC.